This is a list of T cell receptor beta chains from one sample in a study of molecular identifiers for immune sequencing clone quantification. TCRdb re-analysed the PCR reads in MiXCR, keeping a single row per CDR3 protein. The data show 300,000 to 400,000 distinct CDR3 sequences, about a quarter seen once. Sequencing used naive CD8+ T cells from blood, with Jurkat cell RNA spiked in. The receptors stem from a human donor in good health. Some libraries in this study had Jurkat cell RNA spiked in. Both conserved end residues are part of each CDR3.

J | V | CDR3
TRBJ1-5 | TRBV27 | CASMAGTGVQPQHF
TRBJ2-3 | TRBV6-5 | CASTIAGGPGDTQYF
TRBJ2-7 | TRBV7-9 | CASSDPTGAYEQYF
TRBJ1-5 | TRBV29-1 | CSVEGDSNQPQHF
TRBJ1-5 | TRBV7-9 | CASSPTGFDNQPQHF
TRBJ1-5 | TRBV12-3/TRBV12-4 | CASSIRAAHQPQHF
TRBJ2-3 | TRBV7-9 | CASSGTDHTDTQYF
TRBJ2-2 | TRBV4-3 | CASSQETERSRYFVGTGELFF
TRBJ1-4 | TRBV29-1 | CSVEELDPWEKLFF
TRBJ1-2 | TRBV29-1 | CSAVGEWTDVYGYTF
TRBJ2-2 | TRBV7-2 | CASSFSMASGSKNTGELFF
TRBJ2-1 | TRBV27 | CASSGLPGLAGYNEQFF
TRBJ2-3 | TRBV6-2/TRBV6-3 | CASSYAGLDRDTQYF
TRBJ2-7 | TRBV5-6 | CASSPGTGIEQYF
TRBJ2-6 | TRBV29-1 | CSVKDGFSGANVLTF
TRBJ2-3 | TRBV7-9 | CASSRSDSTDTQYF
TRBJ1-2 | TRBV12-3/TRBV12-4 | CASSFEGRGRPSYGYTF
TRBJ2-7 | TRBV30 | CAWGKDRDIYEQYF
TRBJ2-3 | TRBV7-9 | CASSLRVWTSGPNTDTQYF
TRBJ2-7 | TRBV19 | CASSASGGVLEQYF
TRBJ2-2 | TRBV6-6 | CASSSLGTSGTSNTGELFF
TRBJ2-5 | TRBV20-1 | CSARGGAETQYF
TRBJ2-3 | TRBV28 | CASRPSTVGRDTQYF
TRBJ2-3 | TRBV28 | CASSPLAGITDTQYF